These 10 T cell receptor beta chains came from one sample sequenced in a study of blood T cell repertoires in COVID-19 (TCRdb year 2020). Libraries were built with the immunoSEQ multiplex PCR assay. Imported from immuneACCESS, the table was reduced by TCRdb to in-frame sequences with V and J called. These copies leave out some clones; in studies compared against another copy, an unresolved V gene accounts for under half, and the cause of the remainder is not known. The sample table holds under 200,000 clones, of which around 85% were seen once. The ten most abundant clones make up roughly 9.2% of the sample. The specimen was peripheral blood. These receptors came from a woman older than 75 with acute or convalescent COVID-19.

This chain uses TRBV7-2 with TRBJ1-3; D gene uncertain. The V gene lost 2 bases and the J gene lost 0 bases, with 8 bases spanning the gap. Germline V CDR1 and CDR2: SGHTA, FQGNSA. There are 15 residues in the CDR3. The CDR3 DNA reads as TGTGCCAGCAGCTTACCTACCATCTCTGGAAACACCATATATTTT. Protein sequence: CASSLPTISGNTIYF.

This clone was detected only a few times. The chain recombines TRBV2 with TRBJ2-7, with TRBD2 identical over 7 bases. V lost 1 base, J lost 2 bases, and 5 bases stayed unmatched. Germline CDR1 reads SNHLY; CDR2 reads FYNNEI. The CDR3 consists of 15 residues. This chain's CDR3 is CASSEGPGGPYEQYF. In nucleotides, the CDR3 is TGTGCCAGCAGTGAAGGGCCGGGAGGCCCCTACGAGCAGTACTTC.

This chain links TRBV9 with TRBJ2-5, with TRBD1 as a possible D gene (5 bases). V lost 3 bases and J 5 bases, leaving 17 bases between the germline ends. The CDR3 covers 15 residues. CDR1 SGDLS and CDR2 YYNGEE come from the germline V gene. The CDR3 nucleotides read TGTGCCAGCAGCGAGGGGAAGCAGCCTACGGAGACCCAGTACTTC. Its translation is CASSEGKQPTETQYF.

This clone showed up just once. The chain has TRBV18 and TRBJ1-1; D might be TRBD1 (5 bases). With 3 bases removed from V and 0 bases from J, the gap between germline ends came to 11 bases. Germline lookup yields CDR1 KGHSH and CDR2 LQKENI. CDR3 length equals 15 residues. CDR3 sequence: CASSPNGHMNTEAFF. The CDR3 nucleotides read TGTGCCAGCTCACCGAATGGACATATGAACACTGAAGCTTTCTTT.

The chain carries TRBV11-2 and TRBJ2-7, with a tentative D call TRBD1 (5 bases). Per germline, CDR1 SGHAT and CDR2 FQNNGV. The CDR3 length is 12 residues. V dropped 5 bases and J dropped 5 bases, with 10 bases sitting between them. This CDR3 reads CASSLTRDEQYF. The CDR3 DNA reads TGTGCCAGCAGCCTCACCAGGGACGAGCAGTACTTC.

CDR3 sequence reads: CASSLLGFEGVDTQYF. The DNA for the CDR3 is TGTGCCAGCAGCTTATTGGGCTTCGAGGGGGTCGATACGCAGTATTTT. This chain joins TRBV11-2 and TRBJ2-3, with TRBD1 as a possible D gene (6 bases). V lost 2 bases and J lost 6, with 18 bases in between. The germline V gene has CDR1 SGHAT and CDR2 FQNNGV. The CDR3 has 16 residues.

The chain employs TRBV6-5 and TRBJ2-5; maybe TRBD2 (6 bases). Germline CDR1 and CDR2: MNHEY and SVGAGI. V lost 7 bases, J lost 2 bases, and 11 bases lay in between. The CDR3 spans 13 residues. The CDR3 reads CASTLTRQETQYF. CDR3 DNA sequence: TGTGCCAGCACCCTGACTAGACAAGAGACCCAGTACTTC.

This chain joins TRBV6-2 or TRBV6-3 and TRBJ1-1; TRBD1 matches at 9 bases. The V gene's germline CDR1 is MNHEY and CDR2 SVGEGT. V shed 5 bases and J 7 bases; nucleotides not matched to a gene: 5. This CDR3 has 13 residues. The CDR3 here is CASSRTGGGEAFF. In DNA form, the CDR3 reads TGTGCCAGCAGTCGAACAGGGGGCGGTGAAGCTTTCTTT.

This sequence joins TRBV4-3 and TRBJ2-2; perhaps TRBD1 as D (6 bases). V was pared by 0 bases and J by 6 bases, with 20 bases between. From germline, CDR1 is LGHNA and CDR2 YSLEER. There are 18 residues in the CDR3. The CDR3 loop is CASSQERRVWGRAGELFF. In DNA form, the CDR3 reads TGCGCCAGCAGCCAAGAGCGGCGGGTCTGGGGGCGGGCCGGGGAGCTGTTTTTT.

This chain links TRBV9 with TRBJ1-4; possibly TRBD1 for D (6 bases). This CDR3 contains 15 residues. The V gene lost 0 bases and the J gene lost 7 bases, with 13 bases spanning the gap. The germline V gene encodes CDR1 SGDLS and CDR2 YYNGEE. In DNA form, the CDR3 reads TGTGCCAGCAGCGTAGCGGCAGGGGAGGGTGAAAAACTGTTTTTT. Protein product: CASSVAAGEGEKLFF.